One sample yielded the 27 T cell receptor beta chains listed below, sequenced in a study of T cells in Graves' hyperthyroidism and ophthalmopathy. TCR beta CDR3 region amplification was performed from RNA transcripts. An initial round of RT-PCR targeting the TCR CDR3 relied on the HTBI primer set. TCRdb passed the multiplex PCR reads through MiXCR, listing each CDR3 protein once. The sample consists of around 340,000 distinct CDR3 sequences, about 15% of them appearing once. Sample: blood. The receptors originated from a man in his thirties or forties with Graves' hyperthyroidism.

The table lists this clonotype with many counts. This sequence joins TRBV5-1 and TRBJ2-2; the match to TRBD1 covers 8 bases. Germline V CDR1 and CDR2: SGHRS, YFSETQ. V lost 3 bases, J lost 5 bases, and 6 bases stayed unmatched. The CDR3 spans 15 residues. CDR3 in DNA: TGCGCCAGCAGCTGGGACTGGACAGGGACCGGGGAGCTGTTTTTT. It specifies CASSWDWTGTGELFF.

This clonotype was detected ten times or more. The chain uses TRBV3-1 and TRBJ2-7; D ambiguous. Germline loops: CDR1 LGHDT, CDR2 YNNKEL (reference sequence). The ends were cut back, 3 bases at V and 0 bases at J, with 15 bases in the middle. This CDR3 has 16 amino acids. The CDR3 region is CASSHPGTPSSYEQYF. The CDR3 region has the DNA TGTGCCAGCAGCCACCCTGGAACACCAAGCTCCTACGAGCAGTACTTC.

This clonotype was recorded a few times. The chain joins TRBV11-2 to TRBJ2-7; TRBD2 is a possible D gene (6 bases). Looked up from germline, CDR1 is SGHAT and CDR2 is FQNNGV. The CDR3 consists of 14 residues. V shed 5 bases and J shed 5 bases, with 16 bases lying between them. In nucleotides, the CDR3 is TGTGCCAGCAGCGGTCCGCGGGAAGGTGACGAGCAGTACTTC. Residues: CASSGPREGDEQYF.

This clonotype was seen only a few times. The CDR3 DNA reads TGCGCCTCGAGTGGGGACAGGGCTTTGCATGGCTACACCTTC. It is translated as CASSGDRALHGYTF. The chain employs TRBV4-1 and TRBJ1-2; 9 bases align to TRBD1. The trim removed 11 bases at V and 6 bases at J, leaving 13 bases unmatched. The CDR3 consists of 14 residues. Germline loops: CDR1 MGHRA, CDR2 YSYEKL.

The table lists this clonotype with many counts. Here the CDR3 DNA reads TGCAGTGAGGTCTCGGTAGGCACAGATACGCAGTATTTT. It specifies CSEVSVGTDTQYF. The J gene is TRBJ2-3, the V gene TRBV20-1; D gene uncertain. Germline V gene data show CDR1 as DFQATT and CDR2 as SNEGSKA (reference sequence). CDR3 length: 13 amino acids. Trimming removed 7 bases from V and 1 base from J, with 12 bases in between.

This clonotype was found many times. The chain combines TRBV28 with TRBJ1-5, with a possible D match to TRBD1 (5 bases). V was pared by 3 bases and J by 3 bases, with 12 bases between. From germline, CDR1 is MDHEN and CDR2 SYDVKM. The CDR3 has 15 residues. DNA of the CDR3: TGTGCCAGCAGTTTCAGACAGCCTTTCAATCAGCCCCAGCATTTT. As protein: CASSFRQPFNQPQHF.

The V call is TRBV12-3 or TRBV12-4, the J call TRBJ1-5, with D unresolved. This CDR3 is 15 amino acids long. The germline V and J ends were trimmed by 1 base and 2 bases, with 9 bases remaining between them. CDR3 amino acids: CASSLVGLGNQPQHF. For the CDR3, the DNA is TGTGCCAGCAGTTTAGTGGGCTTGGGCAATCAGCCCCAGCATTTT.

The rearrangement links TRBV28 to TRBJ2-3; 10 bases match TRBD1. The CDR3 totals 16 residues. Looked up from germline, CDR1 is MDHEN and CDR2 is SYDVKM. The V segment lost 5 bases and the J segment 2 bases; nucleotides outside the gene matches: 7. CDR3 residues: CASSRGQGFNTDTQYF. The CDR3 DNA follows: TGTGCCAGCAGTCGGGGACAGGGGTTTAACACAGATACGCAGTATTTT.

This clonotype was observed a handful of times. This chain links TRBV5-1 with TRBJ2-1, with no clear D. The germline gives CDR1 SGHRS, CDR2 YFSETQ. Trimming cost V 2 bases and J 10 bases, with 10 bases left between them. The CDR3 consists of 12 residues. The DNA of the CDR3 is TGCGCCAGCAGCTTTCAAACATTCGAGCAGTTCTTC. Translation gives CASSFQTFEQFF.

Many counts were recorded for this clonotype. This chain joins TRBV24-1 and TRBJ2-1; TRBD2 might be the D (6 bases). This CDR3 contains 15 residues. Germline V CDR1 and CDR2: KGHDR, SFDVKD. V lost 0 bases and J 6 bases, leaving 11 bases between the germline ends. CDR3 coding DNA: TGTGCCACCAGTGATTTGCTCGGAGCGGGCAATGAGCAGTTCTTC. Translation gives CATSDLLGAGNEQFF.

This clonotype was recorded many times. The chain joins TRBV2 to TRBJ2-2; 9 bases align to TRBD1. Trimming at V came to 6 bases and at J to 2 bases, leaving 4 bases not matched to a gene. This CDR3 is 15 amino acids long. Per the germline V gene, CDR1 is SNHLY and CDR2 is FYNNEI. The CDR3 reads CASRGQGHNTGELFF. In DNA form, the CDR3 reads TGTGCCAGCAGGGGACAGGGCCATAACACCGGGGAGCTGTTTTTT.

This clonotype was found a few times. The rearrangement joins TRBV4-1 to TRBJ1-2, with 8 bases lining up with TRBD1. This CDR3 has 16 residues. Trimming at V came to 3 bases and at J to 5 bases, leaving 11 bases not matched to a gene. CDR1 is MGHRA, CDR2 YSYEKL, per germline. Here the CDR3 DNA reads TGCGCCAGCAGCCAGGCTGGCAGGGGGCGAAGTTATGGCTACACCTTC. This codes for CASSQAGRGRSYGYTF.

CDR3 sequence: CASSIWDRGAQPQHF. In DNA, the CDR3 is TGTGCCAGTAGTATCTGGGACAGGGGAGCTCAGCCCCAGCATTTT. This chain connects TRBV19 to TRBJ1-5; TRBD1 aligns across 10 bases. V was pared by 3 bases and J by 6 bases, with 5 bases of the junction left unmatched. This CDR3 comprises 15 residues. Per germline, CDR1 LNHDA and CDR2 SQIVND (reference sequence).

This clonotype was counted only a few times. This chain uses TRBV28 with TRBJ2-1; 13 bases agree with TRBD2. The CDR3 covers 16 residues. Per germline, CDR1 MDHEN and CDR2 SYDVKM. V lost 3 bases to trimming and J lost 5 bases; unmatched junction nucleotides: 4. CDR3 loop: CASSFKGLAGNNEQFF. CDR3 bases: TGTGCCAGCAGTTTTAAGGGACTAGCGGGGAACAATGAGCAGTTCTTC.

This clonotype was seen ten or more times. The V call is TRBV18, the J call TRBJ2-1, with a weak D call TRBD2 (5 bases). CDR1 is KGHSH, CDR2 LQKENI, per germline. Trimming pared 0 bases from V and 8 bases from J, leaving 17 bases between. The CDR3 is 16 amino acids. CDR3 region: CASSPPRGESPDEQFF. CDR3 DNA sequence: TGTGCCAGCTCACCACCACGGGGTGAGAGCCCCGATGAGCAGTTCTTC.

This clonotype was seen more than once but under ten times. V and J are TRBV29-1 and TRBJ1-3, with a weak D call TRBD1 (5 bases). Germline loops: CDR1 SQVTM, CDR2 ANQGSEA. Trimming cost V 6 bases and J 0 bases, with 12 bases left between them. CDR3 length: 14 amino acids. In nucleotides, the CDR3 is TGCAGCGTACAAACAGGATACTCTGGAAACACCATATATTTT. Protein: CSVQTGYSGNTIYF.

The genes are TRBV20-1 and TRBJ2-5; weak D call: TRBD1 (5 bases). Germline lookup yields CDR1 DFQATT and CDR2 SNEGSKA (reference sequence). Deletions cut 8 bases from V and 5 bases from J, with 18 bases between. This CDR3 has 13 amino acids. In nucleotides, the CDR3 is TGCAGTATGCCCTCAGGGCCATTTGAGACCCAGTACTTC. This encodes CSMPSGPFETQYF.

This clonotype was picked up many times. V usage is TRBV2 and J usage is TRBJ2-1; D call uncertain. V lost 4 bases, J lost 8 bases, and 12 bases lay in between. This CDR3 has 13 amino acids. The germline CDR1 and CDR2 sequences are SNHLY and FYNNEI. CDR3 loop: CASSAQSQDEQFF. The CDR3 nucleotides are TGTGCCAGCAGTGCTCAGAGCCAAGATGAGCAGTTCTTC.

This chain connects TRBV15 to TRBJ1-6; D gene unclear. The CDR3 consists of 14 residues. Germline V gene lookup returns CDR1 LNHNV and CDR2 YYDKDF (reference sequence). V gave up 0 bases and J gave up 10 bases, with 10 bases separating them. CDR3 sequence reads: CATSRDGLTSPLHF. DNA for the CDR3: TGTGCCACCAGCAGAGATGGGTTAACGTCACCCCTCCACTTT.

About this clonotype: Given a much more abundant clone one base away, this may be a read error. The chain carries TRBV20-1 and TRBJ2-7; 9 nucleotides align to TRBD2. CDR1 DFQATT and CDR2 SNEGSKA come from the germline V gene (reference sequence). The CDR3 loop spans 18 amino acids. CDR3 in amino acids: CSQTSNHKRGSGSYKQYF. The CDR3 nucleotides read TGCAGCCAAACGTCTAACCATAAAAGAGGTAGCGGGAGTTACAAGCAGTACTTC.

This clonotype was observed at least ten times. V gene TRBV12-3 or TRBV12-4 combines with J gene TRBJ1-1, with TRBD1 matching over 7 bases. CDR3 length equals 13 residues. J was trimmed by 7 bases and V by 6 bases; bases with no gene match: 8. CDR3 nucleotide sequence: TGTGCCAGCAGGGGACAGCTTGTAGGTGAAGCTTTCTTT. This encodes CASRGQLVGEAFF.

This clonotype was recorded many times. V and J are TRBV10-1 and TRBJ2-7, with 10 bases fitting TRBD1. Unmatched junction bases numbered 5, after V lost 6 bases and J lost 6 bases. The CDR3 runs 13 residues. CDR1 and CDR2 from the germline V gene are WNHNN and SYGVQD (reference sequence). The CDR3 sequence is CASSVGTGAEQYF. As DNA, the CDR3 is TGCGCCAGCAGCGTCGGGACAGGGGCCGAGCAGTACTTC.

This chain connects TRBV30 to TRBJ1-2; the D is unclear. V dropped 5 bases and J dropped 0 bases, with 10 bases sitting between them. In germline, CDR1 is GTSNPN, CDR2 SVGIG (reference sequence). The CDR3 contains 13 residues. In DNA, the CDR3 is TGTGCCTGGTCCCGGGAAACTAACTATGGCTACACCTTC. Translated: CAWSRETNYGYTF.

This clonotype has only a few counts. CDR3 loop: CASSQGAPGQGSYEQYF. In nucleotides, the CDR3 is TGCGCCAGCAGCCAAGGGGCGCCGGGACAGGGTTCCTACGAGCAGTACTTC. The chain is built from TRBV4-1 and TRBJ2-7, with 9 bases aligning to TRBD1. V lost 1 base to trimming and J lost 1 base; unmatched junction nucleotides: 8. CDR1 is MGHRA and CDR2 is YSYEKL in the germline V gene. The CDR3 sequence is 17 residues long.

This clonotype appeared a few times. The final CDR3 position lacks the conserved phenylalanine or tryptophan, pointing to a likely read error. The V call is TRBV30, the J call TRBJ2-3, with 10 bases aligning to TRBD2. The CDR3 is made up of 13 amino acids. Losses at the gene ends were 7 bases for V and 5 bases for J; bases not matched to a gene: 6. In germline, CDR1 is GTSNPN, CDR2 SVGIG (reference sequence). The CDR3 DNA reads TGTGCCTCCCAGCGGGAGGGCCGAGATACGCAGTATTCT. Protein sequence: CASQREGRDTQYS.

The gene calls are TRBV6-1 and TRBJ2-1, with D uncertain. V was clipped by 4 bases and J by 0 bases, with 19 bases between them. Germline loops: CDR1 MNHNS, CDR2 SASEGT. This CDR3 region has 18 residues. Here the CDR3 reads CASSGSRHSYGSYNEQFF. The CDR3 DNA reads as TGTGCCAGCAGTGGATCACGGCATTCCTACGGCTCCTACAATGAGCAGTTCTTC.

This clonotype was observed at least ten times. This chain joins TRBV20-1 and TRBJ2-3; TRBD1 is a possible D gene (5 bases). The CDR3 spans 12 residues. Germline V gene lookup returns CDR1 DFQATT and CDR2 SNEGSKA (reference sequence). V gave up 6 bases and J gave up 2 bases, with 9 bases separating them. CDR3 DNA: TGCAGTGCCCCCAGGGACACAGATACGCAGTATTTT. Its protein product is CSAPRDTDTQYF.